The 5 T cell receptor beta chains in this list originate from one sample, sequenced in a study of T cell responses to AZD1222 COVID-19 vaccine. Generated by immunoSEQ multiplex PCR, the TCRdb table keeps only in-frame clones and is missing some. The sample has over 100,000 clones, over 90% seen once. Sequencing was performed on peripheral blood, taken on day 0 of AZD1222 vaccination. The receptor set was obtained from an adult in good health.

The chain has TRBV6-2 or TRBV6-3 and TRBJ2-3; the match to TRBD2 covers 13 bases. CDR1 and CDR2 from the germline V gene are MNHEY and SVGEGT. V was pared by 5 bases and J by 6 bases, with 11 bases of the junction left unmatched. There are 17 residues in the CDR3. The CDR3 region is CASSPTGGLAGRDTQYF. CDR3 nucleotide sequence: TGTGCCAGCAGTCCAACAGGGGGACTAGCGGGACGGGATACGCAGTATTTT.

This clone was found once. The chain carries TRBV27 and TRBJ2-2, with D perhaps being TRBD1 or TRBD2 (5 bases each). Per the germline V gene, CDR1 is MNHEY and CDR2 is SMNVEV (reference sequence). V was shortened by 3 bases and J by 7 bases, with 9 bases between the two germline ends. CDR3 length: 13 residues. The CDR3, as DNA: TGTGCCAGCAGTTTGTCGAGGGGCGGGGAGCTGTTTTTT. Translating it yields CASSLSRGGELFF.

CDR3 bases: TGTGCCAGCAGCCAAAACCCAATCCAGCATGCAACTAATGAAAAACTGTTTTTT. Its translation is CASSQNPIQHATNEKLFF. This chain connects TRBV3-1 (or the pseudogene TRBV3-2) to TRBJ1-4; the D is unclear. The CDR3 covers 18 residues. CDR1 and CDR2 (germline): LGHDT, YNNKEL (reference sequence). Trimming stripped 2 bases from V and 0 bases from J, with 16 bases between.

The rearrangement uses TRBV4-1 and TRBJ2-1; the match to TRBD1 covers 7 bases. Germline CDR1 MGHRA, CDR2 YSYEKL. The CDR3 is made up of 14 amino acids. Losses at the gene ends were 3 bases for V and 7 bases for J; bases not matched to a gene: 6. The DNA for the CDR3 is TGCGCCAGCAGCCAGGGGACAGCAGGGAATGAGCAGTTCTTC. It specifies CASSQGTAGNEQFF.

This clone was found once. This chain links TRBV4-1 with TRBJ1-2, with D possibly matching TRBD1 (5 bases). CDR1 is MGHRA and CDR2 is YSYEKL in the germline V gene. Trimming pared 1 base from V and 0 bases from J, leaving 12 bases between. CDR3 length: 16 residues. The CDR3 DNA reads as TGCGCCAGCAGCCAAGCTGTCGGGGCTGCTAACTATGGCTACACCTTC. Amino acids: CASSQAVGAANYGYTF.